The 29 T cell receptor beta chains given below trace back to one sample, sequenced in a study of blood T cell repertoires in COVID-19 (TCRdb year 2020). The library relied on the immunoSEQ multiplex PCR assay. TCRdb mirrors the immuneACCESS table, restricted to in-frame sequences. Some clones are absent from its copies; in checked studies, under half trace to an unresolved V gene, and the reason for the others is unknown. Present in this sample are roughly 180,000 clones, about 85% of which were seen just once. The top ten hold about 1.2% of the sample. The specimen was peripheral blood. Source of these receptors: a man aged 60 to 75 who had recovered from COVID-19.

The chain carries TRBV5-1 and TRBJ2-6, with D maybe TRBD1 (6 bases). This CDR3 has 15 residues. The germline gives CDR1 SGHRS, CDR2 YFSETQ. The V end was cut by 2 bases, the J end by 3 bases, with 9 bases between. The CDR3 DNA reads TGCGCCAGCAGCTTCCGGGACAATGGGGCCAACGTCCTGACTTTC. Translated: CASSFRDNGANVLTF.

The rearrangement links TRBV19 to TRBJ2-5, with 8 bases matching TRBD2. The J segment lost 6 bases and the V segment lost 6 bases, leaving 9 bases of the junction unmatched. Germline lookup yields CDR1 LNHDA and CDR2 SQIVND (reference sequence). This CDR3 has 14 amino acids. The CDR3 protein is CASRSRRGEQTQYF. The CDR3, as DNA: TGTGCCAGTAGGTCACGGCGGGGGGAACAGACCCAGTACTTC. Supplemented by reference TRBV19 and TRBJ2-5, the full variable domain reads DGGITQSPKYLFRKEGQNVTLSCEQNLNHDAMYWYRQDPGQGLRLIYYSQIVNDFQKGDIAEGYSVSREKKESFPLTVTSAQKNPTAFYLCASRSRRGEQTQYFGPGTRLLVL.

This sequence joins TRBV14 and TRBJ2-1, with 10 bases fitting TRBD2. CDR3 length equals 18 residues. J was trimmed by 3 bases and V by 4 bases; bases with no gene match: 12. CDR1 is SGHDN, CDR2 FVKESK, per germline. As DNA, the CDR3 is TGTGCCAGCAGCCCAGGCCTAACCGGACTAGCGGACTACAATGAGCAGTTCTTC. This gives the protein CASSPGLTGLADYNEQFF.

The chain carries TRBV19 and TRBJ2-1; TRBD2 might be the D (5 bases). V was shortened by 5 bases and J by 0 bases, with 14 bases between the two germline ends. The length of the CDR3 is 16 residues. Germline lookup yields CDR1 LNHDA and CDR2 SQIVND (reference sequence). CDR3 coding DNA: TGTGCCAGTAGTGCCGTAGCGTTATACTCCTACAATGAGCAGTTCTTC. Translation gives CASSAVALYSYNEQFF.

This chain joins TRBV20-1 and TRBJ2-5; the match to TRBD2 covers 10 bases. Germline-derived CDR1 and CDR2 are DFQATT and SNEGSKA (reference sequence). J lost 2 bases, V lost 3 bases, and 9 bases had no gene match. This CDR3 has 16 amino acids. The CDR3 nucleotides are TGCAGTGCTAGTATGCCTAGCGGGGGAGCTCAAGAGACCCAGTACTTC. Its protein is CSASMPSGGAQETQYF.

The rearrangement uses TRBV5-4 and TRBJ2-1; 8 bases map to TRBD2. This CDR3 spans 15 amino acids. Germline CDR1 SGHNT, CDR2 YYREEE (reference sequence). V trimming: 0 bases; J trimming: 4 bases; junction bases outside the gene matches: 3. The chain's CDR3 is CASSLEGGGYNEQFF. The CDR3 DNA follows: TGTGCCAGCAGCTTGGAGGGCGGGGGGTACAATGAGCAGTTCTTC.

The chain is built from TRBV4-1 and TRBJ2-1; 11 bases match TRBD2. Germline CDR1 is MGHRA and CDR2 is YSYEKL. This CDR3 comprises 15 residues. Trimming cost V 3 bases and J 7 bases; bases outside gene matches: 5. The CDR3 is CASSHLAGGRNEQFF. Here the CDR3 DNA reads TGCGCCAGCAGCCATTTAGCGGGGGGGAGGAATGAGCAGTTCTTC.

The chain is built from TRBV6-2 or TRBV6-3 and TRBJ1-1; D not certain. Trimming removed 4 bases from V and 12 bases from J, with 21 bases in between. This CDR3 has 14 amino acids. The germline V gene has CDR1 MNHEY and CDR2 SVGEGT. The CDR3 coding sequence is TGTGCCAGCAGTTTTTCTGGACGGGGAGGGATGACTTTCTTT. Protein product: CASSFSGRGGMTFF.

The rearrangement links TRBV7-2 to TRBJ1-4; 8 bases are a match to TRBD1. CDR1 SGHTA and CDR2 FQGNSA come from the germline V gene. There are 16 residues in the CDR3. Trimming at V came to 5 bases and at J to 4 bases, leaving 9 bases not matched to a gene. CDR3 amino acids: CASSPLGQGSNEKLFF. In DNA form, the CDR3 reads TGTGCCAGCAGCCCTCTAGGACAGGGTAGTAATGAAAAACTGTTTTTT.

The rearrangement joins TRBV7-6 to TRBJ2-1; D not resolved. Germline V lookup: CDR1 SGHVS, CDR2 FNYEAQ. V gave up 5 bases and J gave up 0 bases, with 11 bases separating them. The CDR3 has 15 amino acids. The CDR3 loop is CASSVDLLSYNEQFF. The DNA of the CDR3 is TGTGCCAGCAGCGTAGATCTACTCTCCTACAATGAGCAGTTCTTC.

The chain combines TRBV19 with TRBJ2-1; D gene unclear. Trimming removed 3 bases at V and 7 bases at J, with 16 bases between. Looked up from germline, CDR1 is LNHDA and CDR2 is SQIVND (reference sequence). This CDR3 has 15 residues. The CDR3 DNA reads as TGTGCCAGTAGTATGAACCAGGATCACCAAAATGAGCAGTTCTTC. It codes for CASSMNQDHQNEQFF.

This chain uses TRBV28 with TRBJ1-5; weak D call: TRBD1 (6 bases). V was clipped by 8 bases and J by 4 bases, with 18 bases between them. The CDR3 contains 15 residues. Per the germline V gene, CDR1 is MDHEN and CDR2 is SYDVKM. The CDR3 here is CASEVRGIGNQPQHF. The CDR3 DNA is TGTGCCAGCGAGGTTAGGGGGATAGGGAATCAGCCCCAGCATTTT.

The V call is TRBV9, the J call TRBJ2-2; D possibly corresponds to TRBD2 (6 bases). This CDR3 comprises 14 residues. Germline V lookup: CDR1 SGDLS, CDR2 YYNGEE. V was cut by 0 bases and J by 6 bases, with 9 bases left in between. For the CDR3, the DNA is TGTGCCAGCAGCGTAGCGACTAGGGCCGGGGAGCTGTTTTTT. It yields the protein CASSVATRAGELFF. The whole variable domain, filled in from reference TRBV9 and TRBJ2-2, reads DSGVTQTPKHLITATGQRVTLRCSPRSGDLSVYWYQQSLDQGLQFLIQYYNGEERAKGNILERFSAQQFPDLHSELNLSSLELGDSALYFCASSVATRAGELFFGEGSRLTVL.

A few counts support this clone. The CDR3 coding sequence is TGTGCCAGCAGTGGAACAGATCTCTACGAGCAGTACTTC. Its protein is CASSGTDLYEQYF. This chain uses TRBV2 with TRBJ2-7; D unclear. This CDR3 contains 13 residues. The germline CDR1 and CDR2 sequences are SNHLY and FYNNEI. Trimming pared 4 bases from V and 3 bases from J, leaving 10 bases between.

This rearrangement joins TRBV30 to TRBJ1-1; perhaps TRBD1 as D (6 bases). V gave up 2 bases and J gave up 3 bases, with 25 bases separating them. The CDR3 has 18 residues. Looked up from germline, CDR1 is GTSNPN and CDR2 is SVGIG (reference sequence). The CDR3 loop is CAWSLGFGGAPLDTEAFF. The CDR3 DNA sequence: TGTGCCTGGAGTTTAGGTTTCGGGGGGGCCCCTCTAGACACTGAAGCTTTCTTT.

CDR3 sequence: CASSLYDRENTEAFF. In DNA, the CDR3 is TGTGCCAGCAGCTTGTACGACAGAGAGAACACTGAAGCTTTCTTT. This rearrangement joins TRBV5-5 to TRBJ1-1, with D maybe TRBD1 (5 bases). Germline V gene lookup returns CDR1 SGHKS and CDR2 YYEKEE (reference sequence). The V end was cut by 1 base, the J end by 1 base, with 11 bases between. The CDR3 is made up of 15 amino acids.

The chain has TRBV18 and TRBJ2-1; 10 positions match TRBD2. The CDR3 length is 17 residues. Looked up from germline, CDR1 is KGHSH and CDR2 is LQKENI. J was trimmed by 0 bases and V by 2 bases; bases with no gene match: 4. The CDR3 nucleotides read TGTGCCAGCTCACCATCCTCTAGCGGGGGCTCCTACAATGAGCAGTTCTTC. Its protein product is CASSPSSSGGSYNEQFF.

The genes are TRBV11-2 and TRBJ2-3, with TRBD1 matching over 8 bases. The CDR3 is 16 residues long. V shed 5 bases and J 4 bases; nucleotides not matched to a gene: 11. Germline V lookup: CDR1 SGHAT, CDR2 FQNNGV. Here the CDR3 DNA reads TGTGCCAGCAGCATCCCAGCAGGGGGCGCCGCAGATACGCAGTATTTT. This sequence encodes CASSIPAGGAADTQYF.

Turning to this clone: This same CDR3 is encoded by further DNA sequences in the sample. The V and J genes are TRBV6-5 and TRBJ1-3; 8 bases map to TRBD1. CDR3 length: 15 amino acids. V was clipped by 2 bases and J by 3 bases; unmatched bases: 3. Germline V CDR1 and CDR2: MNHEY, SVGAGI. The CDR3 nucleotides read TGTGCCAGCAGTTACCTGACAGGGGTTGGAAACACCATATATTTT. Translated: CASSYLTGVGNTIYF.

The chain employs TRBV7-9 and TRBJ2-1; TRBD2 matches 10 bases. V gave up 6 bases and J gave up 4 bases; unmatched junction bases: 6. Per the germline V gene, CDR1 is SEHNR and CDR2 is FQNEAQ (reference sequence). The CDR3 runs to 15 residues. CDR3 nucleotides: TGTGCCAGCAGGTCACGGACTAGCGGTTACAATGAGCAGTTCTTC. Protein: CASRSRTSGYNEQFF.

J is TRBJ1-2 and V is TRBV5-1, with a possible D match to TRBD1 (5 bases). The germline CDR1 and CDR2 sequences are SGHRS and YFSETQ. The CDR3 length is 15 residues. Trimming shortened V by 4 bases and J by 4 bases, and 17 bases separated the two germline ends. CDR3 residues: CASSPGGEMFYGYTF. The CDR3 DNA reads as TGCGCCAGCAGCCCGGGGGGTGAAATGTTCTATGGCTACACCTTC.

This sequence joins TRBV4-3 and TRBJ2-1; 11 nucleotides align to TRBD2. Germline CDR1 reads LGHNA; CDR2 reads YSLEER. The CDR3 length is 18 residues. Trimming removed 1 base from V and 7 bases from J; junction bases left unmatched: 12. This CDR3 reads CASSQAWLAGGLLNEQFF. For the CDR3, the DNA is TGCGCCAGCAGCCAAGCTTGGCTAGCGGGGGGTCTCTTAAATGAGCAGTTCTTC.

This sequence joins TRBV5-1 and TRBJ2-5; 15 nucleotides align to TRBD2. The CDR3 consists of 19 residues. Trimming at V came to 4 bases and at J to 0 bases, leaving 10 bases not matched to a gene. Germline CDR1 and CDR2: SGHRS and YFSETQ. The CDR3 loop is CASSLGLAGGAGYQETQYF. The CDR3 DNA reads as TGCGCCAGCAGCCTGGGACTAGCGGGGGGCGCGGGGTACCAAGAGACCCAGTACTTC.

This clone came up a few times. The CDR3: CATSRDKNQETQYF. Here the CDR3 DNA reads TGTGCCACCAGCAGAGATAAAAACCAAGAGACCCAGTACTTC. The J gene is TRBJ2-5, the V gene TRBV15, with D unclear. Trimming stripped 0 bases from V and 0 bases from J, with 5 bases between. The V gene's germline CDR1 is LNHNV and CDR2 YYDKDF (reference sequence). The CDR3 spans 14 residues. The full variable domain, rest sourced from reference TRBV15 and TRBJ2-5, is DAMVIQNPRYQVTQFGKPVTLSCSQTLNHNVMYWYQQKSSQAPKLLFHYYDKDFNNEADTPDNFQSRRPNTSFCFLDIRSPGLGDTAMYLCATSRDKNQETQYFGPGTRLLVL.

V is TRBV19 and J is TRBJ1-5, with unresolved D. The V gene lost 0 bases and the J gene lost 9 bases, with 9 bases spanning the gap. Germline assignment: CDR1 LNHDA and CDR2 SQIVND (reference sequence). The CDR3 totals 13 residues. In DNA, the CDR3 is TGTGCCAGTAGTATAGAGAGTGAGAGGCCCCAGCATTTT. Its protein product is CASSIESERPQHF.

The chain recombines TRBV5-5 with TRBJ2-1; 9 bases are shared with TRBD2. V was clipped by 1 base and J by 3 bases; unmatched bases: 2. The CDR3 loop spans 15 amino acids. Per the germline V gene, CDR1 is SGHKS and CDR2 is YYEKEE (reference sequence). DNA of the CDR3: TGTGCCAGCAGCTTGAGCGGGGGGATCTACAATGAGCAGTTCTTC. Encoded protein: CASSLSGGIYNEQFF.

The chain joins TRBV6-2 or TRBV6-3 to TRBJ2-7, with D possibly TRBD2 on 6 matching bases. Trimming stripped 4 bases from V and 2 bases from J, with 9 bases between. CDR3 length equals 13 residues. Germline CDR1 is MNHEY and CDR2 is SVGEGT. The CDR3 loop is CASSLAETYEQYF. The CDR3 nucleotides are TGTGCCAGCAGTTTAGCGGAAACCTACGAGCAGTACTTC.

A note on this clone: One junction end disagrees with the germline gene, perhaps due to a read error. The chain carries TRBV6-1 and TRBJ1-1; TRBD1 might be the D (6 bases). CDR3 length: 13 amino acids. Germline loops: CDR1 MNHNS, CDR2 SASEGT. The CDR3 is CASREGGVSEAFF. CDR3 in DNA: TGTGCCAGCAGAGAAGGGGGGGTCTCTGAAGCTTTCTTT.

This chain links TRBV28 with TRBJ1-6; D gene uncertain. The V end was cut by 7 bases, the J end by 9 bases, with 16 bases between. The CDR3 consists of 14 residues. Germline loops: CDR1 MDHEN, CDR2 SYDVKM. The CDR3 bases are TGTGCCAGCACCATACCCCCCCTAGGTTCACCCCTCCACTTT. Its protein product is CASTIPPLGSPLHF.